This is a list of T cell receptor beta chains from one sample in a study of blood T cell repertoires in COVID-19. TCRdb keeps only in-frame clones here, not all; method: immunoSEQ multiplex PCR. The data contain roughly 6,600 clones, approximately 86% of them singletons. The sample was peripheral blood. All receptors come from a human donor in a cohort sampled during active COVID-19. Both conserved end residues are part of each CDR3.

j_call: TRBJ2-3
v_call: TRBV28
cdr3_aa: CASSPGQLMLDTQYF

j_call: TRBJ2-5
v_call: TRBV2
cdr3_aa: CASSEGLAGGLETQYF

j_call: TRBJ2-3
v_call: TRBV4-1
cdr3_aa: CASSLGLAVSTDTQYF

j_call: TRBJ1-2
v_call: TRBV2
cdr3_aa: CASSEWTKGDYGYTF

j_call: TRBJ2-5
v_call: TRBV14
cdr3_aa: CASSSWGGGETQYF

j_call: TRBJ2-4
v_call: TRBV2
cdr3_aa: CASRNPGTSKNIQYF

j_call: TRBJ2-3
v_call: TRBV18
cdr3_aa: CASSAASGSLVTQYF

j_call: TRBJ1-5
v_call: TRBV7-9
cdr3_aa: CASSLFAGADQPQHF

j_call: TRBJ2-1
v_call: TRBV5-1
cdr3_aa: CASSSNEGQGWGEQFF

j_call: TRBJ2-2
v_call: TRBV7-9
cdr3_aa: CASSLDVGTGELFF

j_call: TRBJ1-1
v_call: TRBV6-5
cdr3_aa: CASSKSRGQTEAFF

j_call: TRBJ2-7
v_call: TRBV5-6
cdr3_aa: CASSLAHYEQYF

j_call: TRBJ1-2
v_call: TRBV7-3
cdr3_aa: CASSPDRLMGYTF

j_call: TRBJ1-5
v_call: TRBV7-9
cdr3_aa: CASSRSENQPQHF

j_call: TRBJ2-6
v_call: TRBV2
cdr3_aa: CASSDQGSGANVLTF

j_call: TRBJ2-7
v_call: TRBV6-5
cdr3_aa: CASLQVYEQYF

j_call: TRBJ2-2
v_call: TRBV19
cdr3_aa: CASRAGRFPLNTGELFF

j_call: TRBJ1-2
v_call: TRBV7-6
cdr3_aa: CASSLDPGVNYGYTF

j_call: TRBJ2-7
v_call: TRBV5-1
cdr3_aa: CASSPLALTYEQYF

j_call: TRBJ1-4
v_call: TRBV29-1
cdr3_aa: CSGRTGYNEKLFF

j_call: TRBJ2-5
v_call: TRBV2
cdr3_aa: CASGEIYQETQYF

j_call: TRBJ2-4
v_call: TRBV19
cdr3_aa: CASSITGTSGRAKNIQYF

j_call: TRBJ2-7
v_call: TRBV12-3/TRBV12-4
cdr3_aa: CASSWDRGHEQYF

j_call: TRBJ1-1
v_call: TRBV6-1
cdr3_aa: CASSSTGTVNTEAFF

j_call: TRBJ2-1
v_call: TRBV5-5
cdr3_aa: CASSSGLAIYNEQFF

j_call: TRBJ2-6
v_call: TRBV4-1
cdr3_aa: CASRRSNGANVLTF

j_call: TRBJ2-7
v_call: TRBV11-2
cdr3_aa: CASSRPSGGTYEQYF

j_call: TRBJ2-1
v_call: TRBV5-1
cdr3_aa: CASSWTSASYNEQFF

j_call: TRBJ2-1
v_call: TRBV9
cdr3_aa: CASSVGGAGEQFF

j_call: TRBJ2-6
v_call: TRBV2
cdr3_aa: CASKTGQGAGANVLTF

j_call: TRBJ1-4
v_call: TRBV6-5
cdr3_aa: CASSSAETNEKLFF

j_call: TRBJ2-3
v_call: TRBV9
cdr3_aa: CASSATGETDTQYF

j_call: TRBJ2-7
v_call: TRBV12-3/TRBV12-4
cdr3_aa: CASSIGAGHQYF

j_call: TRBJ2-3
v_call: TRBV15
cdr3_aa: CATSRDFGDLAQYF

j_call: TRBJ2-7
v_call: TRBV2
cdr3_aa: CASRRERRDYEQYF

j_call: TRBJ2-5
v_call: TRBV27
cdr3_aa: CARGRFNFRYQETQYF

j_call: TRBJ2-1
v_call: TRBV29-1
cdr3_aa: CSVAGTGGGEQFF

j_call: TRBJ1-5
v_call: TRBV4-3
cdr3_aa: CASSQDWYSNQPQHF

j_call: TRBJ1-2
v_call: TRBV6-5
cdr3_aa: CASSLGDRGPDGYTF

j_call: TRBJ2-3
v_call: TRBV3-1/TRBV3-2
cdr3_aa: CASSQEISALAGDAQYF

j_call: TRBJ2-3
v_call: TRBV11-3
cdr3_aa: CASSLAPGLATDTQYF

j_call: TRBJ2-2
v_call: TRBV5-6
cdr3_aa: CASSLYGRNTGELFF